This is a list of T cell receptor beta chains from one sample in a study of T-cell reconstitution after alpha-beta-depleted transplantation in children. TCRdb ran MiXCR on the PCR reads and lists one entry per CDR3 protein. The sample has a few hundred thousand distinct CDR3 sequences, about 40% seen once. Source: PBMCs, taken before TCRalphabeta/CD19-depleted stem cell transplant. The receptor set was obtained from a girl aged 2-10 years with aplastic anemia, due to receive a stem cell transplant. CDR3s include the opening cysteine and the closing phenylalanine or tryptophan. D genes are given only for firm matches. Rows may omit the clone size; those that give it use once, few, many or a size class.

j_gene	d_gene	abundance	v_gene	CDR3aa	CDR3nt
TRBJ2-1	TRBD2	few	TRBV7-3	CASSLLAGALGNEQFF	TGTGCCAGCAGCTTATTGGCGGGAGCCCTGGGGAATGAGCAGTTCTTC
TRBJ2-3	TRBD2	few	TRBV5-5	CASSLRAGAFTDTQYF	TGTGCCAGCAGCTTGCGGGCGGGAGCCTTCACAGATACGCAGTATTTT
TRBJ1-1	TRBD1	large	TRBV20-1	CSAPEGQPNTEAFF	TGCAGTGCCCCCGAGGGACAGCCGAACACTGAAGCTTTCTTT
TRBJ2-7	TRBD1	NA	TRBV20-1	CSATGQVSEQYF	TGCAGTGCTACGGGACAGGTGTCCGAGCAGTACTTC
TRBJ1-1	NA	few	TRBV5-6	CASSLVTSGTEAFF	TGTGCCAGCAGCTTGGTCACCTCGGGCACTGAAGCTTTCTTT
TRBJ2-7	TRBD2	NA	TRBV20-1	CSASSGRAREQYF	TGCAGTGCTAGTAGCGGGAGGGCGAGAGAGCAGTACTTC
TRBJ2-1	TRBD1	NA	TRBV7-3	CASSPGTGVHEQFF	TGTGCCAGCAGCCCAGGGACAGGGGTGCATGAGCAGTTCTTC
TRBJ2-5	TRBD1	few	TRBV12-5	CASGLVRGTGGIGETQYF	TGTGCTAGTGGTTTGGTACGCGGGACAGGGGGCATCGGAGAGACCCAGTACTTC
TRBJ1-2	NA	many	TRBV6-1	CASSPRDPLNYGYTF	TGTGCCAGCAGCCCCAGGGACCCCCTAAACTATGGCTACACCTTC
TRBJ2-3	TRBD2	many	TRBV15	CATSRILVGRPTDTQYF	TGTGCCACCAGCAGAATTCTAGTCGGGAGGCCCACAGATACGCAGTATTTT
TRBJ1-1	NA	NA	TRBV5-1	CASSFNYGGNTEAFF	TGCGCCAGCAGCTTTAATTACGGCGGGAACACTGAAGCTTTCTTT
TRBJ2-1	TRBD2	many	TRBV28	CASQPLAGVSDQFF	TGTGCCAGCCAACCCCTAGCGGGAGTATCTGACCAGTTCTTC
TRBJ1-6	NA	few	TRBV7-2	CASSLGQVYNSPLHF	TGTGCCAGCAGCTTAGGACAGGTCTATAATTCACCCCTCCACTTT
TRBJ2-5	NA	many	TRBV20-1	CSARVPPETQYF	TGCAGTGCTAGAGTCCCCCCGGAGACCCAGTACTTC
TRBJ2-1	NA	NA	TRBV6-2/TRBV6-3	CASSYPLPEQFF	TGTGCCAGCAGTTACCCCCTCCCGGAGCAGTTCTTC
TRBJ2-2	TRBD2	NA	TRBV9	CASNAIAGVTGTGELFF	TGTGCCAGCAACGCCATAGCGGGAGTGACTGGAACCGGGGAGCTGTTTTTT
TRBJ2-2	NA	many	TRBV20-1	CSAGGQGSTGELFF	TGCAGTGCTGGGGGCCAGGGATCCACCGGGGAGCTGTTTTTT
TRBJ2-1	NA	NA	TRBV20-1	CSARRADSYNEQFF	TGCAGTGCCAGAAGAGCGGACTCCTACAATGAGCAGTTCTTC
TRBJ1-5	NA	NA	TRBV20-1	CSARNQPYSNQPQHF	TGCAGTGCTAGAAATCAGCCTTATAGCAATCAGCCCCAGCATTTT
TRBJ2-1	NA	NA	TRBV29-1	CSVPQGNEQFF	TGCAGCGTCCCTCAGGGAAATGAGCAGTTCTTC
TRBJ2-5	TRBD2	many	TRBV20-1	CSARAGLAGPNSLETQYF	TGCAGTGCTAGAGCGGGACTAGCGGGACCTAATTCTTTGGAGACCCAGTACTTC
TRBJ2-3	TRBD2	many	TRBV27	CASSLAGVGSTDTQYF	TGTGCCAGCAGTTTAGCGGGAGTGGGGAGCACAGATACGCAGTATTTT
TRBJ1-1	NA	NA	TRBV6-5	CASSYSGRSMNTEAFF	TGTGCCAGCAGTTACTCCGGTCGAAGCATGAACACTGAAGCTTTCTTT
TRBJ2-1	TRBD2	few	TRBV20-1	CSAGGGEGPFNEQFF	TGCAGTGCGGGGGGAGGGGAGGGCCCCTTCAATGAGCAGTTCTTC
TRBJ2-7	NA	once	TRBV5-1	CASSLGLSDEQYF	TGCGCCAGCAGCTTGGGACTATCTGACGAGCAGTACTTC
TRBJ2-3	TRBD2	many	TRBV11-1	CASSLGLAGALHRTDTQYF	TGTGCCAGCAGCTTAGGACTAGCGGGAGCCCTCCACCGCACAGATACGCAGTATTTT
TRBJ2-1	NA	few	TRBV15	CATSRDSLGYEQFF	TGTGCCACCAGCAGAGATAGTTTGGGGTATGAGCAGTTCTTC
TRBJ2-3	NA	many	TRBV27	CASSVTSTDTQYF	TGTGCCAGCAGTGTTACTAGCACAGATACGCAGTATTTT
TRBJ2-5	NA	NA	TRBV12-3/TRBV12-4	CASSFGERPETQYF	TGTGCCAGCAGTTTCGGGGAGAGGCCCGAGACCCAGTACTTC
TRBJ2-7	TRBD2	NA	TRBV7-4	CASSLAGLKATYEQYF	TGTGCCAGCAGCCTAGCGGGTTTAAAGGCAACTTACGAGCAGTACTTC
TRBJ2-7	NA	many	TRBV12-3/TRBV12-4	CASSSPQGYEQYF	TGTGCCAGCAGTTCGCCGCAGGGATACGAGCAGTACTTC
TRBJ2-2	NA	NA	TRBV6-4	CASSEIGATAGELFF	TGTGCCAGCAGTGAGATCGGGGCGACGGCCGGGGAGCTGTTTTTT
TRBJ2-7	NA	NA	TRBV2	CASSELSWEQYF	TGTGCCAGCAGTGAATTATCGTGGGAGCAGTACTTC
TRBJ2-1	TRBD2	few	TRBV28	CASSLSGRGNEQFF	TGTGCCAGCAGTTTGAGCGGGAGAGGTAATGAGCAGTTCTTC
TRBJ1-3	TRBD1	NA	TRBV7-2	CASSSWGQGRGGNTIYF	TGTGCCAGCAGCTCGTGGGGACAGGGGCGCGGAGGAAACACCATATATTTT
TRBJ2-1	TRBD2	many	TRBV29-1	CSVVGRLAGDSPYNEQFF	TGCAGCGTTGTTGGGAGGCTAGCGGGAGATTCCCCTTACAATGAGCAGTTCTTC
TRBJ2-3	TRBD1	NA	TRBV28	CASSSRGQGAKTDTQYF	TGTGCCAGCAGTTCCAGGGGACAGGGGGCGAAAACAGATACGCAGTATTTT
TRBJ2-3	NA	NA	TRBV2	CASSRWADTQYF	TGTGCCAGCAGTCGGTGGGCAGATACGCAGTATTTT
TRBJ1-1	NA	NA	TRBV15	CATTWGNTEAFF	TGTGCCACTACGTGGGGGAACACTGAAGCTTTCTTT
TRBJ1-6	NA	NA	TRBV5-5	CASSLAPASSYNSPLHF	TGTGCCAGCAGCTTGGCCCCGGCGAGCTCCTATAATTCACCCCTCCACTTT
TRBJ2-1	NA	few	TRBV13	CASRGGGYSYNEQFF	TGTGCCAGCAGGGGAGGGGGGTACTCCTACAATGAGCAGTTCTTC
TRBJ2-5	TRBD2	NA	TRBV18	CANQLAGGQETQYF	TGTGCCAACCAACTAGCGGGAGGGCAAGAGACCCAGTACTTC
TRBJ2-6	NA	NA	TRBV7-3	CASSETGLRNSGANVLTF	TGTGCCAGCAGCGAGACGGGACTGCGTAACTCTGGGGCCAACGTCCTGACTTTC
TRBJ1-1	NA	few	TRBV7-9	CASSLVQGESEAFF	TGTGCCAGCAGCTTAGTGCAGGGAGAATCTGAAGCTTTCTTT
TRBJ2-1	NA	many	TRBV5-1	CASRRTDPYNEQFF	TGCGCCAGCAGGAGGACAGATCCTTACAATGAGCAGTTCTTC